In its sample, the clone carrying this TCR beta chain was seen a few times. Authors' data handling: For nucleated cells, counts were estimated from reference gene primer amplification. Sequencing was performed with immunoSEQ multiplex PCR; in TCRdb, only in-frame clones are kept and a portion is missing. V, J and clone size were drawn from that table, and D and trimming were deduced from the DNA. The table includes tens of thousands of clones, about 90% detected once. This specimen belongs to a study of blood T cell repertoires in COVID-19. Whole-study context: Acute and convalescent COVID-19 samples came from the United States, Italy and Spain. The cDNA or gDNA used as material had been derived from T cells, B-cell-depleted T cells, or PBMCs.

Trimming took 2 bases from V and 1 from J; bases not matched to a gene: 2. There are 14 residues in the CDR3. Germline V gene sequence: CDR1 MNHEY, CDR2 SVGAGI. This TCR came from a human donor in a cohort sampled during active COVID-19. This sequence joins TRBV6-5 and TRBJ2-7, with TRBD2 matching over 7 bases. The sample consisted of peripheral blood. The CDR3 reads CASSYGGGSYEQYF. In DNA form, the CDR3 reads TGTGCCAGCAGTTACGGGGGGGGGTCCTACGAGCAGTACTTC.